This TCR beta chain was recorded in a study of regulatory T cells in long-lasting Graves disease. Study observations and caveats: Peripheral blood alone, not thyroid tissue, underwent study. Among persistent patients, a larger number of public clonotypes were shared (around 2,700) than among newly diagnosed patients (966).

This clonotype was counted between two and nine times. Antigen unknown. As to time point: persistent/refractory GD, antithyroid drugs over 5 years with positive TRAb. Making the TCR library involved RNA that had been extracted from PBMCs. Patients met American Thyroid Association criteria for Graves' disease. The V gene's germline CDR1 is SGHRS and CDR2 YFSETQ. The CDR3 spans 13 residues. V gave up 4 bases and J gave up 3 bases, with 8 bases separating them. Investigators prepared the TCR beta libraries by applying iRepertoire HTBI primers and Arm-PCR of CDR3 regions. In the authors' methods: Taken together, the samples had 62 TRBV and 14 TRBJ segments identified. Each CDR3 protein gets one entry after TCRdb re-called the multiplex PCR reads with MiXCR. For this entry, the V and J calls and clone size follow TCRdb and not the study's own pipeline. Altogether some 330,000 distinct CDR3 sequences are present, more than 20% being singletons, with the ten largest covering 25% to 30%.

Sequenced material: peripheral blood mononuclear cells (PBMCs), taken when the disease was refractory, from a patient treated with antithyroid drugs. This receptor was identified in a woman between 40 and 50 years old with Graves disease. The V call is TRBV5-1, the J call TRBJ1-5; D not resolved. The CDR3 DNA reads as TGCGCCAGCAGCGCGGACTTCAATCAGCCCCAGCATTTT. Translation gives CASSADFNQPQHF.